This TCR beta chain was documented in a study of cytomegalovirus exposure and HLA in healthy donors. Study-wide results and caveats: It was reported in a later analysis that an Asian-associated ancestry cluster showed fewer N-insertions than the approximately 670-donor mean. There were some V segments, including TRBV6-2 and TRBV6-3, excluded as indistinguishable.

13 Jbeta primers and 60 Vbeta primers were used for the PCR. Sequencing was performed with immunoSEQ multiplex PCR; in TCRdb, only in-frame clones are kept and a portion is missing. The table shows around 200,000 clones, with around three quarters occurring only once. The donors comprised healthy bone marrow donors. CDR1 and CDR2 from the germline V gene are SEHNR and FQNEAQ (reference sequence). The J segment lost 4 bases and the V segment lost 5 bases, leaving 6 bases of the junction unmatched. This CDR3 is built from 15 residues. As concerns this clone: Its target is not known.

The sample consisted of PBMCs. The clonotype was recovered from a woman aged 25-40 years in good health and CMV-seropositive. The rearrangement uses TRBV7-9 and TRBJ1-3; the match to TRBD1 covers 9 bases. CDR3: CASSRTGGPGNTIYF. The CDR3 DNA follows: TGTGCCAGCAGCCGAACAGGGGGCCCAGGAAACACCATATATTTT.